This entry lists 15 T cell receptor beta chains sequenced from one sample in a study of blood T cell repertoires in COVID-19. Clones were read by immunoSEQ multiplex PCR, and TCRdb kept only the in-frame ones, dropping some. The sample consists of fewer than 200,000 clones, roughly 85% of them appearing once. The sample consisted of peripheral blood. These receptors were collected from a human donor with acute or convalescent COVID-19. The donor label of this sample is uncertain.

V usage is TRBV3-1 (or the pseudogene TRBV3-2) and J usage is TRBJ1-2; TRBD1 agrees at 11 bases. V dropped 0 bases and J dropped 7; count of bases not matched to a gene: 13. Germline CDR1 LGHDT, CDR2 YNNKEL (reference sequence). The CDR3 contains 18 residues. The CDR3 DNA reads as TGTGCCAGCAGCCAAGAACGGGTGGGGACAGGGGGATATCGTGGCTACACCTTC. This gives the protein CASSQERVGTGGYRGYTF.

V gene TRBV11-2 combines with J gene TRBJ2-7, with D possibly matching TRBD1 (5 bases). Germline CDR1 and CDR2: SGHAT and FQNNGV. This CDR3 has 13 amino acids. V lost 0 bases to trimming and J lost 6 bases, with 9 bases between them. DNA of the CDR3: TGTGCCAGCAGCTTAGATCGGCAGGGCGAGCAGTACTTC. The encoded protein is CASSLDRQGEQYF.

The rearrangement uses TRBV5-1 and TRBJ1-2; 8 nucleotides agree with TRBD1. CDR1 and CDR2 (germline): SGHRS, YFSETQ. With V trimmed by 6 bases and J by 3 bases, 7 bases remained unmatched. The CDR3 has 14 amino acids. In DNA, the CDR3 is TGCGCCAGCACCACTGGACAGGGCCACTATGGCTACACCTTC. Residues: CASTTGQGHYGYTF.

CDR3 coding DNA: TGCGCCAGCAGCGCACAAGCGGGGGGGCAGGATACGCAGTATTTT. It translates to CASSAQAGGQDTQYF. This rearrangement joins TRBV5-1 to TRBJ2-3; TRBD2 matches 10 bases. The CDR3 totals 15 residues. The junction had 8 bases not matched to a gene; V was cut back by 4 bases and J by 6 bases. In germline, CDR1 is SGHRS, CDR2 YFSETQ. Together with reference TRBV5-1 and TRBJ2-3, the CDR3 gives the full variable domain: KAGVTQTPRYLIKTRGQQVTLSCSPISGHRSVSWYQQTPGQGLQFLFEYFSETQRNKGNFPGRFSGRQFSNSRSEMNVSTLELGDSALYLCASSAQAGGQDTQYFGPGTRLTVL.

In DNA form, the CDR3 reads TGTGCCAGCAGCCAACCGGACAGGGCGGGCTATGGCTACACCTTC. Translation: CASSQPDRAGYGYTF. The chain recombines TRBV3-1 (or the pseudogene TRBV3-2) with TRBJ1-2; TRBD1 matches 8 bases. This CDR3 contains 15 residues. Trimming took 2 bases from V and 4 from J; bases not matched to a gene: 6. Germline-derived CDR1 and CDR2 are LGHDT and YNNKEL (reference sequence).

The chain recombines TRBV10-2 with TRBJ1-1; TRBD1 might be the D (6 bases). The V and J ends lost 8 bases and 5 bases respectively, with 21 bases between them. CDR3 length equals 15 residues. Germline V CDR1 and CDR2: WSHSY, SAAADI. CDR3 protein: CASRDRGGVGTEAFF. The CDR3, as DNA: TGCGCCAGCCGAGACCGGGGGGGCGTAGGAACTGAAGCTTTCTTT.

This chain links TRBV5-4 with TRBJ2-5; 8 nucleotides agree with TRBD2. J gave up 5 bases and V 4 bases, and 10 bases lay outside the gene matches. The CDR3 runs 15 residues. The germline CDR1 and CDR2 sequences are SGHNT and YYREEE (reference sequence). The CDR3 loop reads CASSPPGLGRETQYF. The CDR3 DNA sequence: TGTGCCAGCAGCCCCCCGGGACTAGGACGGGAGACCCAGTACTTC.

The chain links TRBV5-1 to TRBJ1-4; D may be TRBD1 (5 bases). CDR1 SGHRS and CDR2 YFSETQ come from the germline V gene. V lost 2 bases to trimming and J lost 2 bases, with 10 bases between them. There are 15 residues in the CDR3. The CDR3 loop is CASSLGRGTNEKLFF. CDR3 bases: TGCGCCAGCAGCTTAGGGAGGGGCACTAATGAAAAACTGTTTTTT.

This clone occurred once. The rearrangement links TRBV2 to TRBJ1-5; D gene uncertain. Germline CDR1 reads SNHLY; CDR2 reads FYNNEI. The V and J ends lost 6 bases and 9 bases respectively, with 12 bases between them. This CDR3 is 12 amino acids long. The CDR3 here is CASSARVGPQHF. CDR3 in DNA: TGTGCCAGCAGCGCCCGGGTCGGGCCCCAGCATTTT.

The chain joins TRBV15 to TRBJ1-3; 8 nucleotides align to TRBD1. The V gene end was trimmed by 5 bases and the J gene end by 0 bases; junction bases not matched to a gene: 12. This CDR3 contains 18 residues. Germline loops: CDR1 LNHNV, CDR2 YYDKDF (reference sequence). The DNA for the CDR3 is TGTGCCACCAGCCGGGGACAGGATATATCGCCCTCTGGAAACACCATATATTTT. Amino acid sequence: CATSRGQDISPSGNTIYF.

This clone appeared a single time. The rearrangement uses TRBV6-5 and TRBJ1-2; D call uncertain. CDR3 length: 13 amino acids. Germline CDR1 MNHEY, CDR2 SVGAGI. The germline V and J ends were trimmed by 6 bases and 8 bases, with 16 bases remaining between them. CDR3 amino acids: CASRYDARGGYTF. As DNA, the CDR3 is TGTGCCAGCAGGTACGATGCGAGAGGGGGCTACACCTTC.

The rearrangement uses TRBV7-3 and TRBJ2-2; possibly TRBD2 for D (5 bases). The germline V gene encodes CDR1 SGHTA and CDR2 FQGTGA. The V end was cut by 5 bases, the J end by 1 base, with 14 bases between. The CDR3 contains 16 residues. The CDR3 DNA sequence: TGTGCCAGCAGCCCCGGGGTCCTGATGAACACCGGGGAGCTGTTTTTT. It specifies CASSPGVLMNTGELFF.

The chain joins TRBV18 to TRBJ1-1; tentatively, D is TRBD1 (5 bases). The CDR3 is 12 residues long. Germline loops: CDR1 KGHSH, CDR2 LQKENI. The germline V and J ends were trimmed by 3 bases and 4 bases, with 6 bases remaining between them. The CDR3: CASSPQGTEAFF. CDR3 nucleotides: TGTGCCAGCTCACCCCAGGGCACTGAAGCTTTCTTT.

The chain links TRBV28 to TRBJ2-2, with 12 bases that match TRBD2. The V gene's germline CDR1 is MDHEN and CDR2 SYDVKM. Trimming cost V 6 bases and J 5 bases; bases outside gene matches: 13. There are 18 residues in the CDR3. CDR3 in DNA: TGTGCCAGCAGCTTAAACGGGCTAGCGGGGGGGCAGACCGGGGAGCTGTTTTTT. It translates to CASSLNGLAGGQTGELFF. The entire variable domain, with the rest obtained from reference TRBV28 and TRBJ2-2, is as follows: DVKVTQSSRYLVKRTGEKVFLECVQDMDHENMFWYRQDPGLGLRLIYFSYDVKMKEKGDIPEGYSVSREKKERFSLILESASTNQTSMYLCASSLNGLAGGQTGELFFGEGSRLTVL.

This clone was seen a single time. This sample includes further DNA sequences coding for the same CDR3. The CDR3 DNA follows: TGTGCCAGCAGTCCCGGGGGCACAGATACGCAGTATTTT. Translating gives CASSPGGTDTQYF. The gene calls are TRBV28 and TRBJ2-3; perhaps TRBD2 as D (5 bases). V was trimmed by 5 bases and J by 1 base, leaving 7 bases between them. This CDR3 is built from 13 residues. CDR1 and CDR2 (germline): MDHEN, SYDVKM.